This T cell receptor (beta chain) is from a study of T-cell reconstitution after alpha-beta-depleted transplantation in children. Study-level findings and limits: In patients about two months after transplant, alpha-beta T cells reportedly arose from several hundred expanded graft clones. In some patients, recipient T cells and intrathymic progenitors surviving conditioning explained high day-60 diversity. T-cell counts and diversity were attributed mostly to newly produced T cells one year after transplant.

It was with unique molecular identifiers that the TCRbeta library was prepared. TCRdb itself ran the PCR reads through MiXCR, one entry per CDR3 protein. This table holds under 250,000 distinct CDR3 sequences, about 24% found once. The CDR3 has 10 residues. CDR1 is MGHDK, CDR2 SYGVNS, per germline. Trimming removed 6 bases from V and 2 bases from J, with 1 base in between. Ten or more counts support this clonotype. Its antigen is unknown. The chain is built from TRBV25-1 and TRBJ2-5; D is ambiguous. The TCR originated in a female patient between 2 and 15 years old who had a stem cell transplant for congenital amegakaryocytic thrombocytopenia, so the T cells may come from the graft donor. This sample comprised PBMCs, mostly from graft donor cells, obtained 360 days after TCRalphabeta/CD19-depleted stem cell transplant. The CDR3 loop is CASRQETQYF. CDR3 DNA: TGTGCCAGCAGACAAGAGACCCAGTACTTC.